Listed here is a single T cell receptor beta chain. Its specificity is unknown. This record comes from a study of radiotherapy plus CTLA-4 blockade in lung cancer. Looking at the study overall: Of all patients, around 20% responded objectively and approximately 31% showed disease control. Study results and limitations: The authors reported that early blood T cell clone dynamics, with interferon-beta, best predicted response. In blood, TCR clones derived from the tumor expanded after radiotherapy plus ipilimumab.

Germline assignment: CDR1 MNHNS and CDR2 SASEGT. V lost 7 bases and J 7 bases, leaving 16 bases between the germline ends. The CDR3 contains 14 residues. Sequencing was performed with immunoSEQ multiplex PCR; in TCRdb, only in-frame clones are kept and a portion is missing. The sample contains 75,000 to 100,000 clones, around 88% of which appear only once. Here the sequenced sample was peripheral blood, taken from a patient treated with radiotherapy plus ipilimumab. The chain uses TRBV6-1 and TRBJ2-2; unclear D gene. The sequence came from a human donor with non-small cell lung cancer that progressed on radiotherapy plus ipilimumab. The CDR3 DNA follows: TGTGCCAGCATTGCCCAGTTTGCGGTCGGGGAGCTGTTTTTT. It is translated as CASIAQFAVGELFF.